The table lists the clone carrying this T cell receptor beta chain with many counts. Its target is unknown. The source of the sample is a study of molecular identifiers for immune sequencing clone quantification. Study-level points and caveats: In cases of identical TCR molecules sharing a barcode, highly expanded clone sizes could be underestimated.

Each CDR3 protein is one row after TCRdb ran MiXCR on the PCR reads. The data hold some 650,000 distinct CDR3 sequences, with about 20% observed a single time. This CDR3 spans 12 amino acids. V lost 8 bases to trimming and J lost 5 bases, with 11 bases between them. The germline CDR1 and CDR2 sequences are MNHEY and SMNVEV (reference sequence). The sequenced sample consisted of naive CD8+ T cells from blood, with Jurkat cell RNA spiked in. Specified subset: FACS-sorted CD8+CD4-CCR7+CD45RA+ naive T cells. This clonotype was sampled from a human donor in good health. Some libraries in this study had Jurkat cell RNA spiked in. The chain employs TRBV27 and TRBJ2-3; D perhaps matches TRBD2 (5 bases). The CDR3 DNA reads TGTGCCAGCGGCCTACTAGAAGATACGCAGTATTTT. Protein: CASGLLEDTQYF.